This T cell receptor (beta chain) is from a study of blood T cell repertoires in COVID-19. CDR3 length equals 17 residues. Germline CDR1 MGHRA, CDR2 YSYEKL. V lost 0 bases and J lost 5; bases outside the gene matches: 8. TCRdb's copy holds only in-frame clones and misses some; the assay was immunoSEQ multiplex PCR. The sample has 80,000 to 100,000 clones, less than 85% seen once. The clonotype comes from a man aged 65 to 79 with active or convalescent COVID-19. J is TRBJ2-3 and V is TRBV4-1; 10 bases fit TRBD1. Sequenced material: peripheral blood. The CDR3 region is CASSQDSPGQGLDTQYF. The CDR3 DNA reads as TGCGCCAGCAGCCAAGACTCCCCGGGACAGGGGTTAGATACGCAGTATTTT.